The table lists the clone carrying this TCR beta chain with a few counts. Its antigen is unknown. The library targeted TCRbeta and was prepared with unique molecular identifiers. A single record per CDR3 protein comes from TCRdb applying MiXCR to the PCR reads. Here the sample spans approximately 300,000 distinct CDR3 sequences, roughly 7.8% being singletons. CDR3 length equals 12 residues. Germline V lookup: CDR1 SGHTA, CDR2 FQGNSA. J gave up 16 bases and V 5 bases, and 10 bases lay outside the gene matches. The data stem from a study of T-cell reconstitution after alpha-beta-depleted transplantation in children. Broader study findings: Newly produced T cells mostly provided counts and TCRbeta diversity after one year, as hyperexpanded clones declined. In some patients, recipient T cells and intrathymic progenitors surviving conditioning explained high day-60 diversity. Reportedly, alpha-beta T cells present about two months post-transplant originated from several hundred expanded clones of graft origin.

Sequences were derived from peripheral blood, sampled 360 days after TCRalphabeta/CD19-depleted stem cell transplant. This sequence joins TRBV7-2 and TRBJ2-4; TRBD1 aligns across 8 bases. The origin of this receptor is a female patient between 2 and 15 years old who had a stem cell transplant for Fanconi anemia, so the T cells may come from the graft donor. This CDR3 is CASSITTGVEYF. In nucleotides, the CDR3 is TGTGCCAGCAGCATCACGACAGGGGTCGAATACTTC.